This TCR beta chain is drawn from a study of blood T cell repertoires in COVID-19. Study background: Samples representing acute and convalescent COVID-19 were sourced from the United States, Italy and Spain. PBMCs, B-cell-depleted T cells, or T cells provided the cDNA or gDNA that made up the material.

In the original processing: Nucleated cell counts were estimated from reference gene primer amplification. Sequencing was performed with immunoSEQ multiplex PCR; in TCRdb, only in-frame clones are kept and a portion is missing. For V, J and clone size, that table is used; D and trimming come from the DNA. The repertoire includes more than 35,000 clones, roughly four fifths of them detected once, and around 45% sits in the top ten. This CDR3 is 12 amino acids long. From germline, CDR1 is GTSNPN and CDR2 SVGIG (reference sequence). Trimming shortened V by 6 bases and J by 2 bases, and 10 bases separated the two germline ends.

This clonotype was obtained from a woman older than 75 with acute or convalescent COVID-19. The gene calls are TRBV30 and TRBJ1-1, with D perhaps TRBD1 (6 bases). The sample comprised peripheral blood. The CDR3 region is CACKTGNTEAFF. CDR3 coding DNA: TGTGCCTGCAAGACAGGAAACACTGAAGCTTTCTTT.